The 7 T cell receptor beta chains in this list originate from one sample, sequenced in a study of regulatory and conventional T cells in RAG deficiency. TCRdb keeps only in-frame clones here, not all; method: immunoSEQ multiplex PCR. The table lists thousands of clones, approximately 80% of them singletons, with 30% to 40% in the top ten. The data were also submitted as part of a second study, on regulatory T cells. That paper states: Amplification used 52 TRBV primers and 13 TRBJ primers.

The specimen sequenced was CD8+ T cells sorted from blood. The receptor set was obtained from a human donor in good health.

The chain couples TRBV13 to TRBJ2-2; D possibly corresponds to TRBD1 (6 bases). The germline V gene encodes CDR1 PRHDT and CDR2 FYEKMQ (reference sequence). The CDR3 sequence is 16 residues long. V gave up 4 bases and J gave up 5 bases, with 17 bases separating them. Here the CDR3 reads CASSSSGGPNTGELFF. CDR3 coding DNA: TGTGCCAGCAGCTCATCTGGGGGCCCCAATACCGGGGAGCTGTTTTTT.

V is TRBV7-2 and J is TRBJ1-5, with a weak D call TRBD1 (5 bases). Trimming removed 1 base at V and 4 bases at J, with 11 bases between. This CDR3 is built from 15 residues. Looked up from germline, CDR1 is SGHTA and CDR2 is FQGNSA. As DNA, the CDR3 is TGTGCCAGCAGCTTAGGGACAAGCCTTAATCAGCCCCAGCATTTT. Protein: CASSLGTSLNQPQHF.

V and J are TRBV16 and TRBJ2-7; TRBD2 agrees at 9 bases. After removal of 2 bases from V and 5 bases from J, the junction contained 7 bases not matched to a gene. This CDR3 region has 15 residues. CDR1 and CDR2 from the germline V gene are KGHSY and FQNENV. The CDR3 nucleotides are TGTGCCAGCAGCCAAGACGGACTAGCGATCCACGAGCAGTACTTC. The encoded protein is CASSQDGLAIHEQYF. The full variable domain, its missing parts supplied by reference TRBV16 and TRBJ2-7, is GEEVAQTPKHLVRGEGQKAKLYCAPIKGHSYVFWYQQVLKNEFKFLISFQNENVFDETGMPKERFSAKCLPNSPCSLEIQATKLEDSAVYFCASSQDGLAIHEQYFGPGTRLTVT.

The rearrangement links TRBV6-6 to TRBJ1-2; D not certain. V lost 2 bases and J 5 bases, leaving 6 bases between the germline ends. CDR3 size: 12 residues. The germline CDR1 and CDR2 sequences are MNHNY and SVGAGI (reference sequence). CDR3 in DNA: TGTGCCAGCAGTTACGTAGGGTATGGCTACACCTTC. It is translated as CASSYVGYGYTF.

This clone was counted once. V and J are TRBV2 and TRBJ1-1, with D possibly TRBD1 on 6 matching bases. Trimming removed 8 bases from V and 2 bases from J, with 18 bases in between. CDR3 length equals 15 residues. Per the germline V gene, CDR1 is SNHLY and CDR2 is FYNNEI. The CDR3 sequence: CASGTTNTFNTEAFF. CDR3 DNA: TGTGCCAGCGGGACAACCAACACCTTCAACACTGAAGCTTTCTTT.

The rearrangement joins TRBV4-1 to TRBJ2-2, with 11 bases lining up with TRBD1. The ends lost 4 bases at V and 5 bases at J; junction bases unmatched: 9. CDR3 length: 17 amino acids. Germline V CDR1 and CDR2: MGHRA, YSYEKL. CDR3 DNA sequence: TGCGCCAGCAGCCCCTCTTGGACAGGGGGCGTTACCGGGGAGCTGTTTTTT. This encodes CASSPSWTGGVTGELFF.

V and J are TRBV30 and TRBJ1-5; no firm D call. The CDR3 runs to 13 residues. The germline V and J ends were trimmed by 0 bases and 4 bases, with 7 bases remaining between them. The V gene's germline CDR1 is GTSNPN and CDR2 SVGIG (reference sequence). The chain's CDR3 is CAWSVWGNQPQHF. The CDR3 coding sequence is TGTGCCTGGAGTGTATGGGGAAATCAGCCCCAGCATTTT.